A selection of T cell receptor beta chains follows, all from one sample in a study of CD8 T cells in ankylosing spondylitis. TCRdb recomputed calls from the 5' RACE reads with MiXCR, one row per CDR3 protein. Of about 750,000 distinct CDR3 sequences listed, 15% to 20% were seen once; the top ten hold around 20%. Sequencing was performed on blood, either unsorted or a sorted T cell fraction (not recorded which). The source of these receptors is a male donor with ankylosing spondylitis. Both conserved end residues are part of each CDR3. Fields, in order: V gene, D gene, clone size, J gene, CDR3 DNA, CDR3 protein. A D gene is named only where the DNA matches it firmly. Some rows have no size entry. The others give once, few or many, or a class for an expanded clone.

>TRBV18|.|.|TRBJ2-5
TGTGCCAGCTCACCTCAAGCAGGGGAGACCCAGTACTTC
CASSPQAGETQYF
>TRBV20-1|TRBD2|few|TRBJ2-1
TGCAGTGCTAGAAATAGCGGGAGCCATGAGCAGTTCTTC
CSARNSGSHEQFF
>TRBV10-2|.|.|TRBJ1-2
TGCGCCAGCAGTGAGTACGGACTGCTTTATGGCTACACCTTC
CASSEYGLLYGYTF
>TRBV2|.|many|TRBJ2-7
TGTGCCAGCGGAATAGCGTACGAGCAGTACTTC
CASGIAYEQYF
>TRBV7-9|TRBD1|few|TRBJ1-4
TGTGCCAGCAGCGAGACAGGGTGGTCTAATGAAAAACTGTTTTTT
CASSETGWSNEKLFF
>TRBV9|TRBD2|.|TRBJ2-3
TGTGCCAGCAGCGACCCTCGGACTAGCGGGCGCGATACGCAGTATTTT
CASSDPRTSGRDTQYF
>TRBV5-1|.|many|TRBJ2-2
TGCGCCAGCAGCTCCACGGCCGGGGGCACCGGGGAGCTGTTTTTT
CASSSTAGGTGELFF
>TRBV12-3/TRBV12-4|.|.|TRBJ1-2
TGTGCCAGCAGCCCCGGACCCCATAACTATGGCTACACCTTC
CASSPGPHNYGYTF
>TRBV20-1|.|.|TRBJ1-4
TGCAGTGCTCCGGGGGCTAGTAATGAAAAACTGTTTTTT
CSAPGASNEKLFF
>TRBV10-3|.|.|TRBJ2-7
TGTGCCATCAGTGCGGGGATCCACGAGCAGTACTTC
CAISAGIHEQYF
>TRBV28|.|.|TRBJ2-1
TGTGCCAGCAGTACGGGGGGGGACAGGGTCTACAATGAGCAGTTCTTC
CASSTGGDRVYNEQFF
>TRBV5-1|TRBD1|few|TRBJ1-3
TGCGCCAGCAGCTTGACCGCGACGGGCAGGGGGAAATCTGGAAACACCATATATTTT
CASSLTATGRGKSGNTIYF
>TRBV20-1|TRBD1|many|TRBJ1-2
TGCAGTGCTAGGCGAGGAGGGGGCGTCTATGGCTACACCTTC
CSARRGGGVYGYTF
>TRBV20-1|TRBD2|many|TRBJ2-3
TGCAGTGCTCCCCTAGCGGGGGGGCGTGCAGATACGCAGTATTTT
CSAPLAGGRADTQYF
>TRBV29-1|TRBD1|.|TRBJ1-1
TGCAGCGTTATGAGACAGGGTAGGACAACTGAAGCTTTCTTT
CSVMRQGRTTEAFF
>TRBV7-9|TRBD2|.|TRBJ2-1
TGTGCCAGCAGCTTAGGTGTGGCGGGAGGCTCCTACAATGAGCAGTTCTTC
CASSLGVAGGSYNEQFF
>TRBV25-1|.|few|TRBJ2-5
TGTGCCAGCAGTGACAGGAGCCAAGAGACCCAGTACTTC
CASSDRSQETQYF
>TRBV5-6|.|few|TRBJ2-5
TGTGCCAGCAGCTTGCTTGCAGGGACGAAATTGGGACAAGAGACCCAGTACTTC
CASSLLAGTKLGQETQYF
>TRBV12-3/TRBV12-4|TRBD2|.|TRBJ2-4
TGTGCCAGCAGTCCTACCTTAAGCGGGGGGATAGCCAAAAACATTCAGTACTTC
CASSPTLSGGIAKNIQYF
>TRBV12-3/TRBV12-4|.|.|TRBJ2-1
TGTGCCAGCAGTTTAAGCTATGGATCCCATGAGCAGTTCTTC
CASSLSYGSHEQFF
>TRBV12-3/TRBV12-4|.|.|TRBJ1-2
TGTGCCAGCAGTTTACCGAGCTTCTATGGCTACACCTTC
CASSLPSFYGYTF
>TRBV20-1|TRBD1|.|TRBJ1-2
TGCAGCTACGGGACCGGGACAGGGGGCTATGGCTACACCTTC
CSYGTGTGGYGYTF
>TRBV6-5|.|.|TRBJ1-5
TGTGCCAGCAGTTACGACAGCTCGAGCAATCAGCCCCAGCATTTT
CASSYDSSSNQPQHF
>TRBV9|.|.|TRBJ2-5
TGTGCCAGCGCTCCGTACCAAGAGACCCAGTACTTC
CASAPYQETQYF
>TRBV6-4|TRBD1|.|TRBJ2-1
TGTGCCAGCAGACGAGAGCCGGGACAGAACAATGAGCAGTTCTTC
CASRREPGQNNEQFF
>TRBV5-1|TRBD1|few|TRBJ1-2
TGCGCCAGCAGCCCTCAAGCAGGGGGTTGGAACTATGGCTACACCTTC
CASSPQAGGWNYGYTF
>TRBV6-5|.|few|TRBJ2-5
TGTGCCAGCAGTTACCCGGGGTCCCAGACCCAGTACTTC
CASSYPGSQTQYF
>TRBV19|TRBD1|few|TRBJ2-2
TGTGCCAGTAGTAATCGACAGGGTCCCACCGGGGAGCTGTTTTTT
CASSNRQGPTGELFF
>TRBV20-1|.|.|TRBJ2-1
TGCAGTGCTAGGAGTGGCGGGATTAATGAGCAGTTCTTC
CSARSGGINEQFF
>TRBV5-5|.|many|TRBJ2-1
TGTGCCAGCAGCTTGGCGGGTCAACAACAATACAATGAGCAGTTCTTC
CASSLAGQQQYNEQFF
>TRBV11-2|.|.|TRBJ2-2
TGTGCCAGCAGCTTAGGGGTAGCATACCCTCAGAACACCGGGGAGCTGTTTTTT
CASSLGVAYPQNTGELFF
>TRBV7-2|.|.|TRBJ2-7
TGTGCCAGCAGCAAGACTACGGGGCAGGGGTACGAGCAGTACTTC
CASSKTTGQGYEQYF
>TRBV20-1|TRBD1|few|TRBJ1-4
TGCAGTGCTACGACAGGGGGGGCCGAAAAACTGTTTTTT
CSATTGGAEKLFF
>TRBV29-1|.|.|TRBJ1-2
TGCAGCGTTGACTACACAGGGAAAGGTGGCTACACCTTC
CSVDYTGKGGYTF
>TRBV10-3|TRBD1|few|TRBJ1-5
TGTGCCATCAGCAAGGGGACAGGTAACAATCAGCCCCAGCATTTT
CAISKGTGNNQPQHF
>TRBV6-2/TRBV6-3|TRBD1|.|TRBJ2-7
TGTGCCAGCAGTTACTCGATCGCTCGTCCCGGGACAGGGTCCGAGCAGTACTTC
CASSYSIARPGTGSEQYF
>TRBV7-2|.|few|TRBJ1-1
TGTGCCAGCAGCCCCAGACTCGCCACTGAAGCTTTCTTT
CASSPRLATEAFF
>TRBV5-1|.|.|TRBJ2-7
TGCGCCAGCAGCTTGGTTACCAGCTCCTACGAGCAGTACTTC
CASSLVTSSYEQYF
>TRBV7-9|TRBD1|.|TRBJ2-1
TGTGCCAGCAGCCACGGGACAGGTTCCTACAATGAGCAGTTCTTC
CASSHGTGSYNEQFF
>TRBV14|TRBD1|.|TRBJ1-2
TGTGCCAGCAGCCATTCGACAGGGACTTTCTTC
CASSHSTGTFF
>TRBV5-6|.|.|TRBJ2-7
TGTGCCAGCAGCCCCGGGCCCAGCTCCTCCTACGAGCAGTACTTC
CASSPGPSSSYEQYF
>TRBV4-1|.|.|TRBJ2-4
TGCGCCAGCAGCCAAGACCCGGGGAGCAAGGACATTCAGTACTTC
CASSQDPGSKDIQYF
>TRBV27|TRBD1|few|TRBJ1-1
TGTGCCAGCAGTTTATCGGACAGGGCCAGGACTGAAGCTTTCTTT
CASSLSDRARTEAFF
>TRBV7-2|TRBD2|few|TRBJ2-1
TGTGCCAGCAGCTTAGTTGGGACTAGCGGGCATGAGCAGTTCTTC
CASSLVGTSGHEQFF
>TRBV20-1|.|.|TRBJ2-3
TGCAGTGCTAGAGATCTGAGAGGGTCGGCAGATACGCAGTATTTT
CSARDLRGSADTQYF
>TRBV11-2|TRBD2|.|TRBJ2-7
TGTGCCAGCACAATGACTAGCGGCTCCTACGAGCAGTACTTC
CASTMTSGSYEQYF
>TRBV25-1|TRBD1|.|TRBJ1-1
TGTGCCAGCAGTACAGGGACAGGGGTTGTCGGCACTGAAGCTTTCTTT
CASSTGTGVVGTEAFF
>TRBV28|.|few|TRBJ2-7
TGTGCCAGCAGTTTTAATGACAGAATAAAGGGTAACTACGAGCAGTACTTC
CASSFNDRIKGNYEQYF
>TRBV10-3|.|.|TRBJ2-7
TGTGCCATCAGCCCCGCTGGATCCTACGAGCAGTACTTC
CAISPAGSYEQYF
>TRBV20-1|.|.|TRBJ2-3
TGCAGTGCTTGTTCGCGGTCGGATCCTCACACAGATACGCAGTATTTT
CSACSRSDPHTDTQYF
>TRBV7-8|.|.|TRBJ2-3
TGTGCCAGCAGTAACAAGGGGGCAGATACGCAGTATTTT
CASSNKGADTQYF
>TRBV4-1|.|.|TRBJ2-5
TGCGCCAGCAGCCAAGATCAGGCTAGCCGAGAGACCCAGTACTTC
CASSQDQASRETQYF
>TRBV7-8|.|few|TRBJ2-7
TGTGCCAGCAGCTTAGAGGAGGGGGCCTCCTACGAGCAGTACTTC
CASSLEEGASYEQYF
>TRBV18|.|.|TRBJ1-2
TGTGCCAGCTCACCAGTGGCAGACCTCCCCAACTATGGCTACACCTTC
CASSPVADLPNYGYTF